These 19 T cell receptor beta chains were sequenced from one sample in a study of cytomegalovirus exposure and HLA in healthy donors. The primer mix had 60 Vbeta and 13 Jbeta primers. Here immunoSEQ multiplex PCR was the method, and the copy in TCRdb shows in-frame clones only, minus some. The table lists approximately 100,000 clones, around three quarters of them singletons, with roughly 0.79% in the top ten. The sequenced material came from PBMCs. Receptors were obtained from a boy aged 10-17 years in good health and CMV-seronegative.

This clone was picked up a small number of times. The rearrangement uses TRBV6-6 and TRBJ2-5, with D possibly TRBD1 on 6 matching bases. From germline, CDR1 is MNHNY and CDR2 SVGAGI (reference sequence). V gave up 5 bases and J gave up 0 bases, with 13 bases separating them. CDR3 size: 15 residues. CDR3 amino acids: CASSPGEWYQETQYF. In DNA form, the CDR3 reads TGTGCCAGCAGTCCAGGGGAGTGGTACCAAGAGACCCAGTACTTC.

V and J are TRBV4-1 and TRBJ1-1; 7 bases align to TRBD1. This CDR3 is built from 14 residues. V gave up 4 bases and J gave up 8 bases; unmatched junction bases: 10. Germline-derived CDR1 and CDR2 are MGHRA and YSYEKL. As DNA, the CDR3 is TGCGCCAGCAGCCTATATGGACAGGCCCTAGAAGCTTTCTTT. Protein: CASSLYGQALEAFF.

This clone was observed a handful of times. J is TRBJ2-3 and V is TRBV7-9; 12 bases map to TRBD2. The length of the CDR3 is 16 residues. The V and J ends lost 5 bases and 2 bases, in that order; junction bases with no gene match: 5. Germline assignment: CDR1 SEHNR and CDR2 FQNEAQ (reference sequence). CDR3 sequence (DNA): TGTGCCAGCAGCCCCGGACTAGCGGGATACACAGATACGCAGTATTTT. Residues: CASSPGLAGYTDTQYF.

The chain carries TRBV30 and TRBJ1-1; D uncertain. Germline loops: CDR1 GTSNPN, CDR2 SVGIG (reference sequence). The CDR3 runs 13 residues. The V gene lost 0 bases and the J gene lost 1 base, with 6 bases spanning the gap. Here the CDR3 reads CAWSVRWNTEAFF. The CDR3 DNA sequence: TGTGCCTGGAGTGTACGGTGGAACACTGAAGCTTTCTTT.

The chain recombines TRBV5-6 with TRBJ2-5; possible D gene TRBD1, 6 bases. The CDR3 covers 12 residues. The germline V gene encodes CDR1 SGHDT and CDR2 YYEEEE. The germline V and J ends were trimmed by 5 bases and 3 bases, with 8 bases remaining between them. The CDR3 loop is CASRAGEETQYF. The CDR3 DNA reads TGTGCCAGCAGGGCAGGGGAAGAGACCCAGTACTTC.

This chain uses TRBV27 with TRBJ2-7; D is ambiguous. Trimming removed 3 bases from V and 3 bases from J, with 15 bases in between. The V gene's germline CDR1 is MNHEY and CDR2 SMNVEV (reference sequence). CDR3 size: 15 residues. This chain's CDR3 is CASSLAPSLLYEQYF. CDR3 sequence (DNA): TGTGCCAGCAGTTTGGCCCCATCCCTCCTCTACGAGCAGTACTTC.

The V call is TRBV7-8, the J call TRBJ1-4; D perhaps matches TRBD1 (5 bases). Germline assignment: CDR1 SGHVS and CDR2 FQNEAQ. Trimming took off 5 bases at V and 0 bases at J, with 10 bases between the two ends. The CDR3 has 15 amino acids. The CDR3 reads CASSARVATNEKLFF. DNA for the CDR3: TGTGCCAGCAGCGCCAGGGTTGCAACTAATGAAAAACTGTTTTTT. Looking up the rest from reference TRBV7-8 and TRBJ1-4 gives the full variable domain: GAGVSQSPRYKVAKRGQDVALRCDPISGHVSLFWYQQALGQGPEFLTYFQNEAQLDKSGLPSDRFFAERPEGSVSTLKIQRTQQEDSAVYLCASSARVATNEKLFFGSGTQLSVL.

The chain employs TRBV2 and TRBJ1-4; D unresolved. This CDR3 has 14 residues. Germline values: CDR1 SNHLY, CDR2 FYNNEI. V was clipped by 3 bases and J by 7 bases, with 12 bases between them. Here the CDR3 DNA reads TGTGCCAGCAGTGAGGGCAGCCTGGGTGAAAAACTGTTTTTT. Amino acid sequence: CASSEGSLGEKLFF.

This clone has just a few counts. The chain has TRBV7-2 and TRBJ2-5; 7 bases are a match to TRBD1. The germline V gene encodes CDR1 SGHTA and CDR2 FQGNSA. This CDR3 comprises 14 residues. V lost 5 bases and J lost 5; bases outside the gene matches: 8. The CDR3, as DNA: TGTGCCAGCAGCCCGAACAGGGGCAAGGAGACCCAGTACTTC. Residues: CASSPNRGKETQYF.

The V and J genes are TRBV5-1 and TRBJ2-6; D not certain. CDR3 length: 16 amino acids. Germline CDR1 and CDR2: SGHRS and YFSETQ. Trimming pared 0 bases from V and 4 bases from J, leaving 11 bases between. CDR3 coding DNA: TGCGCCAGCAGCTTGGCTGCGCTCCGGGGGGCCAACGTCCTGACTTTC. Protein: CASSLAALRGANVLTF. The whole variable domain, filled in from reference TRBV5-1 and TRBJ2-6, reads KAGVTQTPRYLIKTRGQQVTLSCSPISGHRSVSWYQQTPGQGLQFLFEYFSETQRNKGNFPGRFSGRQFSNSRSEMNVSTLELGDSALYLCASSLAALRGANVLTFGAGSRLTVL.

This clone was observed a single time. No DNA is shown, since the ends of the CDR3 on it are uncertain; the CDR3 is the one TCRdb lists. This chain links TRBV4-1 with TRBJ2-7; the D call in the table, TRBD2, was not verified against the DNA. CDR1 MGHRA and CDR2 YSYEKL come from the germline V gene. With termini counted, the CDR3 has 10 amino acids. The CDR3 spells CATRFGGGNF.

The chain employs TRBV5-6 and TRBJ2-1, with TRBD1 as a possible D gene (6 bases). Trimming took off 1 base at V and 3 bases at J, with 17 bases between the two ends. Germline CDR1 is SGHDT and CDR2 is YYEEEE. The CDR3 runs to 17 residues. DNA for the CDR3: TGTGCCAGCAGCTTGTTTTTTCGGCAGGGGAACTACAATGAGCAGTTCTTC. It codes for CASSLFFRQGNYNEQFF.

The rearrangement uses TRBV6-5 and TRBJ2-6; no definite D call. The ends were cut back, 7 bases at V and 1 base at J, with 8 bases in the middle. Germline V CDR1 and CDR2: MNHEY, SVGAGI. The CDR3 extends over 14 amino acids. CDR3 sequence (DNA): TGTGCCAGCACTCGAGCGTCTGGGGCCAACGTCCTGACTTTC. It yields the protein CASTRASGANVLTF.

The chain is built from TRBV7-2 and TRBJ2-7; 10 nucleotides align to TRBD1. The V segment lost 0 bases and the J segment 2 bases; nucleotides outside the gene matches: 4. CDR1 is SGHTA, CDR2 FQGNSA, per germline. The CDR3 runs to 16 residues. The CDR3 region is CASSLASGTGAYEQYF. DNA of the CDR3: TGTGCCAGCAGCTTAGCATCCGGGACAGGGGCCTACGAGCAGTACTTC.

The rearrangement joins TRBV30 to TRBJ2-2; 8 bases agree with TRBD1. CDR1 is GTSNPN and CDR2 is SVGIG in the germline V gene (reference sequence). This CDR3 spans 15 amino acids. Trimming removed 3 bases from V and 1 base from J; junction bases left unmatched: 4. CDR3 sequence reads: CAWRADRENTGELFF. The CDR3 DNA is TGTGCCTGGAGAGCGGACAGGGAGAACACCGGGGAGCTGTTTTTT.

This clone was detected once. This sequence joins TRBV4-3 and TRBJ1-5; 9 bases agree with TRBD1. Germline CDR1 is LGHNA and CDR2 is YSLEER. The V gene end was trimmed by 6 bases and the J gene end by 6 bases; junction bases not matched to a gene: 3. This CDR3 comprises 13 residues. The CDR3, as DNA: TGCGCCAGCAGTCCGACAGGGGGTCAGCCCCAGCATTTT. It translates to CASSPTGGQPQHF.

The J gene is TRBJ2-7, the V gene TRBV20-1; possibly TRBD2 for D (6 bases). CDR1 and CDR2 from the germline V gene are DFQATT and SNEGSKA (reference sequence). The CDR3 has 11 amino acids. The V and J ends lost 5 bases and 4 bases respectively, with 9 bases between them. The CDR3 loop reads CSALGRYEQYF. Here the CDR3 DNA reads TGCAGTGCTCTGGGGAGGTACGAGCAGTACTTC.

The V gene is TRBV6-5, the J gene TRBJ2-6; possibly TRBD1 for D (6 bases). There are 15 residues in the CDR3. Trimming took off 0 bases at V and 3 bases at J, with 6 bases between the two ends. Germline V CDR1 and CDR2: MNHEY, SVGAGI. The CDR3 is CASSYSTGGANVLTF. CDR3 DNA: TGTGCCAGCAGTTACTCGACAGGTGGGGCCAACGTCCTGACTTTC.

The chain couples TRBV30 to TRBJ2-3; 14 bases are a match to TRBD2. Germline loops: CDR1 GTSNPN, CDR2 SVGIG (reference sequence). The CDR3 totals 16 residues. V lost 3 bases and J lost 1; bases outside the gene matches: 3. The CDR3 region has the DNA TGTGCCTGGAGGCGACTAGCGGGAGGGGGCACAGATACGCAGTATTTT. Encoded protein: CAWRRLAGGGTDTQYF.